A single sample gave rise to the 6 T cell receptor beta chains below, sequenced in a study of CD8+ T cells in alopecia areata. The sample's treatment: oral pan-JAK inhibitor, 5-10 mg twice daily. In each case, RNA was isolated and then reverse transcribed into cDNA as the sequencing template. Sequenced by immunoSEQ multiplex PCR; TCRdb stores in-frame clones only, minus some. The data hold approximately 280,000 clones, with about 62% observed a single time. This specimen consisted of CD4+ T cells sorted from blood, obtained at week 24, from a patient treated with tofacitinib. The origin of the receptors is a human donor with alopecia areata.

The rearrangement uses TRBV18 and TRBJ1-6; no clear D gene. The CDR3 contains 15 residues. In germline, CDR1 is KGHSH, CDR2 LQKENI. With 3 bases removed from V and 2 bases from J, the gap between germline ends came to 8 bases. The CDR3 DNA reads as TGTGCCAGCTCACCTTCCGGGGCCTATAATTCACCCCTCCACTTT. Translating gives CASSPSGAYNSPLHF.

The genes are TRBV28 and TRBJ1-1, with D unresolved. Between the trimmed V and J ends, which lost 6 bases and 3 bases, there was a span of 8 bases. This CDR3 has 12 residues. The germline V gene encodes CDR1 MDHEN and CDR2 SYDVKM. CDR3 bases: TGTGCCAGCAGCGTAAGGTACACTGAAGCTTTCTTT. As protein: CASSVRYTEAFF. Full variable domain (missing parts from reference TRBV28 and TRBJ1-1): DVKVTQSSRYLVKRTGEKVFLECVQDMDHENMFWYRQDPGLGLRLIYFSYDVKMKEKGDIPEGYSVSREKKERFSLILESASTNQTSMYLCASSVRYTEAFFGQGTRLTVV.

V is TRBV30 and J is TRBJ1-1; TRBD1 matches at 7 bases. The V and J ends lost 3 bases and 4 bases, in that order; junction bases with no gene match: 14. Germline loops: CDR1 GTSNPN, CDR2 SVGIG (reference sequence). The CDR3 loop spans 16 amino acids. The CDR3 coding sequence is TGTGCCTGGAGCTCCTTAGGGGGCGCGGGCAGCACTGAAGCTTTCTTT. It specifies CAWSSLGGAGSTEAFF. The complete variable domain, with remaining parts taken from reference TRBV30 and TRBJ1-1, reads SQTIHQWPATLVQPVGSPLSLECTVEGTSNPNLYWYRQAAGRGLQLLFYSVGIGQISSEVPQNLSASRPQDRQFILSSKKLLLSDSGFYLCAWSSLGGAGSTEAFFGQGTRLTVV.

The chain has TRBV4-2 and TRBJ2-7; D may be TRBD1 or TRBD2 (5 bases each). The germline gives CDR1 LGHNA, CDR2 YNFKEQ. CDR3 length equals 15 residues. Trimming pared 0 bases from V and 2 bases from J, leaving 11 bases between. The CDR3 nucleotides read TGTGCCAGCAGCCAAGATCTGGGGGATACCTACGAGCAGTACTTC. Protein product: CASSQDLGDTYEQYF.

This rearrangement joins TRBV27 to TRBJ1-1; TRBD1 might be the D (5 bases). The CDR3 length is 15 residues. Germline CDR1 and CDR2: MNHEY and SMNVEV (reference sequence). V gave up 7 bases and J gave up 0 bases, with 15 bases separating them. CDR3 DNA: TGTGCCAGCACCCCAAGGGGAGAGGTGAACACTGAAGCTTTCTTT. Residues: CASTPRGEVNTEAFF.

The rearrangement joins TRBV4-1 to TRBJ2-3; 8 nucleotides align to TRBD2. V shed 1 base and J 1 base; nucleotides not matched to a gene: 13. The CDR3 runs 19 residues. Germline loops: CDR1 MGHRA, CDR2 YSYEKL. CDR3: CASSQASSSGGRGTDTQYF. The CDR3 DNA sequence: TGCGCCAGCAGCCAAGCGAGTTCGAGCGGGGGTCGGGGCACAGATACGCAGTATTTT.